Below, 27 T cell receptor beta chains from the same sample are listed, as sequenced in a study of regulatory T cells in long-lasting Graves disease. As to time point: newly diagnosed GD, antithyroid drugs for less than 3 months. Scientists built the TCR library using RNA that was extracted from PBMCs. For TCR beta, libraries came from iRepertoire HTBI primers and Arm-PCR of CDR3 regions. TCRdb reprocessed the multiplex PCR reads via MiXCR and lists one record per CDR3 protein. Among just over 600,000 distinct CDR3 sequences listed, approximately 15% were seen once. The same data also went into a second study, on T cells in Graves' hyperthyroidism and ophthalmopathy.

The sequencing used peripheral blood mononuclear cells (PBMCs), collected at new diagnosis, from a patient treated with antithyroid drugs. The source is a woman in her thirties with Graves disease.

This clonotype has more than one count but fewer than ten. The rearrangement joins TRBV19 to TRBJ2-7; 14 bases line up with TRBD2. Germline V lookup: CDR1 LNHDA, CDR2 SQIVND (reference sequence). The CDR3 consists of 16 residues. V gave up 4 bases and J gave up 5 bases; unmatched junction bases: 7. The CDR3 here is CASSTNPGLAGDEQYF. The CDR3 nucleotides read TGTGCCAGTAGTACAAACCCGGGACTAGCGGGAGACGAGCAGTACTTC.

The V call is TRBV5-1, the J call TRBJ1-2, with 7 bases identical to TRBD1. Per germline, CDR1 SGHRS and CDR2 YFSETQ. The CDR3 sequence is 15 residues long. Germline trimming cut 4 bases from V and 7 bases from J; bases unmatched to any gene: 13. The CDR3 here is CASSPGPGQLTGYTF. The CDR3 coding sequence is TGCGCCAGCAGCCCAGGCCCGGGACAGCTTACTGGCTACACCTTC.

This clonotype was picked up many times. CDR3 sequence: CASRAYQGTYEQYF. The CDR3 bases are TGTGCCAGCAGAGCTTACCAGGGGACCTACGAGCAGTACTTC. The chain employs TRBV11-2 and TRBJ2-7, with D possibly being TRBD1 (6 bases). The germline V gene has CDR1 SGHAT and CDR2 FQNNGV. The CDR3 covers 14 residues. V was trimmed by 6 bases and J by 2 bases, leaving 14 bases between them.

The rearrangement uses TRBV10-3 and TRBJ2-1, with D perhaps matching TRBD1 or TRBD2 (5 bases each). The germline V gene has CDR1 ENHRY and CDR2 SYGVKD. The CDR3 length is 13 residues. The germline V and J ends were trimmed by 9 bases and 2 bases, with 11 bases remaining between them. CDR3 DNA: TGTGCCATAGGGACGCCCACCTACAATGAGCAGTTCTTC. As protein: CAIGTPTYNEQFF.

The chain employs TRBV11-3 and TRBJ2-2, with 7 bases fitting TRBD1. The CDR3 is made up of 15 amino acids. The J segment lost 6 bases and the V segment lost 1 base, leaving 5 bases of the junction unmatched. From germline, CDR1 is SGHNT and CDR2 YENEEA. The CDR3, as DNA: TGTGCCAGCAGCTTAGTGTACAGGGGAGCCGGGGAGCTGTTTTTT. Translating it yields CASSLVYRGAGELFF.

There are a few counts of this clonotype. The V and J genes are TRBV29-1 and TRBJ1-1; D remains ambiguous. Germline-derived CDR1 and CDR2 are SQVTM and ANQGSEA. Trimming removed 5 bases from V and 0 bases from J, with 10 bases in between. The CDR3 contains 13 residues. CDR3 bases: TGCAGCGTTCGACATACACTGAACACTGAAGCTTTCTTT. It codes for CSVRHTLNTEAFF.

This clonotype was observed at least ten times. The genes are TRBV20-1 and TRBJ2-1, with 13 nucleotides matching TRBD2. The trim removed 2 bases at V and 9 bases at J, leaving 7 bases unmatched. CDR1 and CDR2 (germline): DFQATT, SNEGSKA (reference sequence). This CDR3 is built from 15 residues. CDR3 sequence: CSARSGLAGDVEQFF. The CDR3 region has the DNA TGCAGTGCTAGATCAGGACTAGCGGGAGATGTTGAGCAGTTCTTC.

This clonotype was found many times. The chain uses TRBV2 and TRBJ2-7, with 14 bases identical to TRBD2. CDR3 size: 16 residues. Germline CDR1 reads SNHLY; CDR2 reads FYNNEI. V lost 4 bases to trimming and J lost 0 bases; unmatched junction nucleotides: 2. CDR3 sequence reads: CASSGTSGGSSYEQYF. The CDR3 DNA sequence: TGTGCCAGCAGTGGGACTAGCGGGGGGAGCTCCTACGAGCAGTACTTC.

The rearrangement uses TRBV6-1 and TRBJ2-3; TRBD2 agrees at 7 bases. Losses at the gene ends were 8 bases for V and 4 bases for J; bases not matched to a gene: 9. CDR3 length: 14 amino acids. Per germline, CDR1 MNHNS and CDR2 SASEGT. In nucleotides, the CDR3 is TGTGCCAGCGGTCGGGGCGGGAGACCAGATACGCAGTATTTT. Protein: CASGRGGRPDTQYF.

This clonotype was observed many times. V usage is TRBV20-1 and J usage is TRBJ2-1; D is possibly TRBD1 or TRBD2 (5 bases each). This CDR3 is built from 11 residues. V was shortened by 7 bases and J by 8 bases, with 12 bases between the two germline ends. Germline values: CDR1 DFQATT, CDR2 SNEGSKA (reference sequence). The CDR3 protein is CSGGAYYEQFF. The CDR3 DNA follows: TGCAGTGGAGGGGCGTACTATGAGCAGTTCTTC.

This clonotype was seen more than once but under ten times. CDR3 DNA sequence: TGTGCCAGCAGCATCCGGGGAAACTCCTACGAGCAGTACTTC. Translating gives CASSIRGNSYEQYF. This chain connects TRBV5-6 to TRBJ2-7, with D possibly matching TRBD2 (5 bases). The germline gives CDR1 SGHDT, CDR2 YYEEEE. Trimming removed 4 bases from V and 0 bases from J, with 11 bases in between. The CDR3 spans 14 residues. Full variable domain (outside the CDR3, taken from reference TRBV5-6 and TRBJ2-7): DAGVTQSPTHLIKTRGQQVTLRCSPKSGHDTVSWYQQALGQGPQFIFQYYEEEERQRGNFPDRFSGHQFPNYSSELNVNALLLGDSALYLCASSIRGNSYEQYFGPGTRLTVT.

This clonotype was observed a few times. With a much larger clone just one base away, this may be a read error. The V gene is TRBV28, the J gene TRBJ2-7; 8 nucleotides match TRBD2. This CDR3 is built from 13 residues. V gave up 11 bases and J gave up 0 bases; unmatched junction bases: 6. Germline CDR1 and CDR2: MDHEN and SYDVKM. The CDR3 region has the DNA TGTGCCTCCGAGAGCGGGAGCTCCTACGAGCAGTACTTC. It encodes CASESGSSYEQYF.

This clonotype was recorded at least ten times. The V gene is TRBV24-1, the J gene TRBJ2-7, with 8 positions matching TRBD2. The CDR3 spans 15 residues. V lost 1 base to trimming and J lost 4 bases; unmatched junction nucleotides: 5. From germline, CDR1 is KGHDR and CDR2 SFDVKD. CDR3 loop: CATSDFSGGAYEQYF. The CDR3 nucleotides are TGTGCCACCAGTGATTTTTCGGGAGGGGCATACGAGCAGTACTTC.

The chain is built from TRBV30 and TRBJ2-1; 11 nucleotides align to TRBD1. The ends lost 2 bases at V and 5 bases at J; junction bases unmatched: 5. Looked up from germline, CDR1 is GTSNPN and CDR2 is SVGIG (reference sequence). The CDR3 loop spans 15 amino acids. CDR3 sequence reads: CAWSHGQGADNEQFF. Here the CDR3 DNA reads TGTGCCTGGAGTCATGGACAGGGGGCTGACAATGAGCAGTTCTTC.

The table lists this clonotype with a few counts. The V and J genes are TRBV7-2 and TRBJ2-7; D perhaps matches TRBD2 (6 bases). Looked up from germline, CDR1 is SGHTA and CDR2 is FQGNSA. This CDR3 region has 15 residues. The V end was cut by 1 base, the J end by 4 bases, with 14 bases between. For the CDR3, the DNA is TGTGCCAGCAGCTTAGAGCCGGGAGAGGGTTACGAGCAGTACTTC. It yields the protein CASSLEPGEGYEQYF.

The rearrangement uses TRBV9 and TRBJ1-1, with 7 nucleotides matching TRBD1. With 0 bases clipped from V and 1 base from J, the junction kept 6 bases outside the gene matches. The CDR3 loop spans 16 amino acids. The V gene's germline CDR1 is SGDLS and CDR2 YYNGEE. CDR3 in amino acids: CASSVAIGTANTEAFF. The CDR3 coding sequence is TGTGCCAGCAGCGTAGCTATAGGGACAGCGAACACTGAAGCTTTCTTT.

Ten or more counts support this clonotype. V usage is TRBV30 and J usage is TRBJ2-7; D gene ambiguous. Germline-derived CDR1 and CDR2 are GTSNPN and SVGIG (reference sequence). The V gene lost 0 bases and the J gene lost 6 bases, with 12 bases spanning the gap. This CDR3 contains 13 residues. The CDR3 is CAWSVLATAEQYF. In DNA, the CDR3 is TGTGCCTGGAGTGTCCTGGCCACAGCCGAGCAGTACTTC. Full variable domain (missing parts from reference TRBV30 and TRBJ2-7): SQTIHQWPATLVQPVGSPLSLECTVEGTSNPNLYWYRQAAGRGLQLLFYSVGIGQISSEVPQNLSASRPQDRQFILSSKKLLLSDSGFYLCAWSVLATAEQYFGPGTRLTVT.

This rearrangement joins TRBV20-1 to TRBJ2-4, with 8 positions matching TRBD1. The V gene's germline CDR1 is DFQATT and CDR2 SNEGSKA (reference sequence). This CDR3 contains 15 residues. Trimming removed 6 bases from V and 0 bases from J; junction bases left unmatched: 7. The CDR3 loop is CSATTGGLAKNIQYF. In DNA form, the CDR3 reads TGCAGTGCAACCACAGGGGGACTAGCCAAAAACATTCAGTACTTC.

This clonotype came up a few times. V is TRBV27 and J is TRBJ1-2; D might be TRBD1 (5 bases). The germline V gene encodes CDR1 MNHEY and CDR2 SMNVEV (reference sequence). V was cut by 2 bases and J by 8 bases, with 12 bases left in between. This CDR3 is built from 13 residues. This CDR3 reads CASSLVGAGGYTF. As DNA, the CDR3 is TGTGCCAGCAGTTTAGTAGGGGCGGGCGGCTACACCTTC.

This clonotype was seen a few times. The chain recombines TRBV6-2 or TRBV6-3 with TRBJ2-3; 10 bases align to TRBD2. The CDR3 has 16 residues. CDR1 is MNHEY, CDR2 SVGEGT, per germline. V lost 7 bases and J lost 8; bases outside the gene matches: 15. The CDR3 here is CASTKSLAGDVGTQYF. Here the CDR3 DNA reads TGTGCCAGCACCAAGTCCCTAGCGGGAGATGTGGGTACGCAGTATTTT.

A few counts support this clonotype. The V and J genes are TRBV28 and TRBJ2-5; no clear D. This CDR3 spans 15 amino acids. V lost 2 bases and J lost 4, with 14 bases in between. Per the germline V gene, CDR1 is MDHEN and CDR2 is SYDVKM. The CDR3 sequence: CASSLGVSVSETQYF. CDR3 sequence (DNA): TGTGCCAGCAGTTTAGGGGTCAGTGTCTCAGAGACCCAGTACTTC.

The chain carries TRBV20-1 and TRBJ2-7; 7 bases map to TRBD2. V shed 3 bases and J 6 bases; nucleotides not matched to a gene: 8. The CDR3 consists of 13 residues. The V gene's germline CDR1 is DFQATT and CDR2 SNEGSKA (reference sequence). CDR3 nucleotide sequence: TGCAGTGCTAGGTCATTTAGCGGGCTCGAGCAGTACTTC. It encodes CSARSFSGLEQYF.

As for this clonotype: One end of the junction does not line up with germline, which may come from a read error. This chain links TRBV5-1 with TRBJ2-5, with D maybe TRBD2 (7 bases). This CDR3 region has 15 residues. CDR1 and CDR2 from the germline V gene are SGHRS and YFSETQ. The CDR3: CANSLNFGGRETQYF. CDR3 sequence (DNA): TGCGCCAACAGCTTGAACTTCGGGGGGCGGGAGACCCAGTACTTC.

This clonotype showed up many times. This rearrangement joins TRBV5-1 to TRBJ2-7, with TRBD1 identical over 8 bases. The CDR3 totals 15 residues. Trimming at V came to 0 bases and at J to 0 bases, leaving 2 bases not matched to a gene. CDR1 SGHRS and CDR2 YFSETQ come from the germline V gene. The CDR3 DNA reads TGCGCCAGCAGCTTGGGGGACAGGTCCTCCTACGAGCAGTACTTC. As protein: CASSLGDRSSYEQYF.

The V and J genes are TRBV2 and TRBJ2-3; TRBD2 matches 13 bases. The germline CDR1 and CDR2 sequences are SNHLY and FYNNEI. Germline trimming cut 10 bases from V and 2 bases from J; bases unmatched to any gene: 6. CDR3 length: 15 residues. This CDR3 reads CATQGLAGSTDTQYF. The CDR3 DNA reads TGTGCCACCCAGGGACTAGCGGGGTCCACAGATACGCAGTATTTT.

The sample holds a few counts of this clonotype. V is TRBV19 and J is TRBJ2-7, with D perhaps TRBD2 (6 bases). V was shortened by 7 bases and J by 6 bases, with 31 bases between the two germline ends. Germline V lookup: CDR1 LNHDA, CDR2 SQIVND (reference sequence). The length of the CDR3 is 18 residues. The CDR3 loop reads CASIPDVYRGGPAGEQYF. CDR3 coding DNA: TGTGCCAGTATACCCGACGTATACCGTGGAGGGCCTGCCGGCGAGCAGTACTTC.

The genes are TRBV19 and TRBJ1-4, with TRBD1 matching 10 bases. Germline V gene sequence: CDR1 LNHDA, CDR2 SQIVND (reference sequence). The CDR3 covers 15 residues. With 5 bases clipped from V and 6 bases from J, the junction kept 6 bases outside the gene matches. Written as DNA, the CDR3 is TGTGCCAGTAGTTCGACAGGGGGCGGGGATGAAAAACTGTTTTTT. It encodes CASSSTGGGDEKLFF. The variable domain in full, completed from reference TRBV19 and TRBJ1-4, reads DGGITQSPKYLFRKEGQNVTLSCEQNLNHDAMYWYRQDPGQGLRLIYYSQIVNDFQKGDIAEGYSVSREKKESFPLTVTSAQKNPTAFYLCASSSTGGGDEKLFFGSGTQLSVL.